The present entry profiles one T cell receptor (beta chain) with its context. The antigen remains unidentified. The repertoire was sequenced with immunoSEQ multiplex PCR; TCRdb's copy has only in-frame clones and lacks some. The table records about 130,000 clones, about 94% of them present only once. The CDR3 is 13 residues long. Germline-derived CDR1 and CDR2 are MNHNY and SVGAGI (reference sequence). Deletions cut 6 bases from V and 3 bases from J, with 11 bases between. The entry originates in a study of T cell responses to AZD1222 COVID-19 vaccine. Study in general: Researchers grouped second doses given at about 4 or about 12 weeks into one pool. Study-wide results and limits: All repertoire sampling was performed exclusively after the peak T cell response. Only a handful of AZD1222 recipients, several in all, had baseline seropositivity.

This TCR was sampled from an adult in good health. The sequenced sample was peripheral blood, obtained on day 0 of AZD1222 vaccination. V usage is TRBV6-6 and J usage is TRBJ1-1; the D gene is possibly TRBD1 (6 bases). The CDR3 nucleotides read TGTGCCAGCAGCTCCAGGGGCGACACTGAAGCTTTCTTT. It encodes CASSSRGDTEAFF.